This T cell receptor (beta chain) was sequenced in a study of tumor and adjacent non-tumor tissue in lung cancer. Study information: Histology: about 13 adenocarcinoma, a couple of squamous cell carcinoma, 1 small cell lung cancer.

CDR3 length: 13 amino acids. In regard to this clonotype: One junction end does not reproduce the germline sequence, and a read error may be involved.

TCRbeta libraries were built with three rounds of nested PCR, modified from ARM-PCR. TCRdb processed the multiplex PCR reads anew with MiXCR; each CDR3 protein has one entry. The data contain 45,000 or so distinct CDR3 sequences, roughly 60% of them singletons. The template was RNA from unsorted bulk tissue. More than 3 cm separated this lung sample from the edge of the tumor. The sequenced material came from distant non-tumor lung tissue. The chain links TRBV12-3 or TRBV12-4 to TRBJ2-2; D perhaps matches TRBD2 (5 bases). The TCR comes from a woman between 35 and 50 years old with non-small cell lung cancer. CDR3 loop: CATRESNTGDLFF. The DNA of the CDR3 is TGTGCCACCCGGGAATCGAACACCGGGGATCTGTTTTTT.